The table lists the clone carrying this T cell receptor (beta chain) with a few counts. J gave up 6 bases and V 6 bases, and 7 bases lay outside the gene matches. CDR1 is MNHEY and CDR2 is SVGAGI in the germline V gene. This CDR3 has 15 amino acids. These data belong to a study of blood T cell repertoires in COVID-19. Turning to the study itself: Samples taken during acute and convalescent COVID-19 were collected in the United States, Italy and Spain. Nucleic acid was either cDNA or gDNA, and it came from T cells, B-cell-depleted T cells, or PBMCs.

As handled by the study authors: Cell counts per sample came from amplifying reference gene primers. Clones were read by immunoSEQ multiplex PCR, and TCRdb kept only the in-frame ones, dropping some. The V and J calls and clone size were taken over from that table, and D and trimming were inferred from the DNA. The sample consists of about 80,000 clones, about nine tenths of them appearing once. V and J are TRBV6-5 and TRBJ2-1, with 11 bases aligning to TRBD1. The sequence came from an elderly woman with acute or convalescent COVID-19. The sequencing input was peripheral blood. The CDR3 DNA follows: TGTGCCAGCAGAGGGGCCGGGACAGGGGGCAATGAGCAGTTCTTC. This sequence encodes CASRGAGTGGNEQFF.